These T cell receptor beta chains were read from a single sample in a study of T cells in Graves' hyperthyroidism and ophthalmopathy. TCRdb ran MiXCR on the multiplex PCR reads and lists one entry per CDR3 protein. The table has about 400,000 distinct CDR3 sequences, about 14% seen once; the top ten hold around 28%. Sequences were obtained from blood. The receptors come from a man aged 50-59 years with Graves' ophthalmopathy. CDR3s include the opening cysteine and the closing phenylalanine or tryptophan. A D gene is named only where the DNA matches it firmly. Part of the rows lack a size; the others show once, few, many or a class for expanded clones.

abundance: -; j_gene: TRBJ2-1; v_gene: TRBV12-3/TRBV12-4; d_gene: TRBD1; CDR3nt: TGTGCCGGCAGTTTAGAAGGGACAGGGGGTTACAATGAGCAGTTCTTC; CDR3aa: CAGSLEGTGGYNEQFF
abundance: -; j_gene: TRBJ2-1; v_gene: TRBV9; d_gene: TRBD2; CDR3nt: TGTGCCAGCAGCCCATTTTTAGCGGGAGAGGGGTACAATGAGCAGTTCTTC; CDR3aa: CASSPFLAGEGYNEQFF
abundance: many; j_gene: TRBJ2-3; v_gene: TRBV28; d_gene: -; CDR3nt: TGTGCCAGCTCGACGGCGACCACAGATACGCAGTATTTT; CDR3aa: CASSTATTDTQYF
abundance: many; j_gene: TRBJ1-2; v_gene: TRBV7-8; d_gene: TRBD1; CDR3nt: TGTGCCAGCAGCTTAACGCAGGGGGTCTCCGATTATGGCTACACCTTC; CDR3aa: CASSLTQGVSDYGYTF
abundance: many; j_gene: TRBJ1-5; v_gene: TRBV20-1; d_gene: -; CDR3nt: TGCAGTGCCCGCCAGGGGCCGAATCAGCCCCAGCATTTT; CDR3aa: CSARQGPNQPQHF
abundance: many; j_gene: TRBJ2-7; v_gene: TRBV2; d_gene: TRBD2; CDR3nt: TGTGCCAGCATACCGACTAGCGGGACCTACGAGCAGTACTTC; CDR3aa: CASIPTSGTYEQYF
abundance: few; j_gene: TRBJ2-5; v_gene: TRBV19; d_gene: TRBD1; CDR3nt: TGTGCCAGTAGTATGGCCGGGACAGGGCTAGAGACCCAGTACTTC; CDR3aa: CASSMAGTGLETQYF
abundance: -; j_gene: TRBJ1-4; v_gene: TRBV28; d_gene: -; CDR3nt: TGTGCCAGCAGTTTAGCTGGGACAACTAATGAAAAACGGTTTTTT; CDR3aa: CASSLAGTTNEKRFF
abundance: -; j_gene: TRBJ2-7; v_gene: TRBV5-1; d_gene: -; CDR3nt: TGCGCCAGCAGCTTCGGGACCTATGGAAACGAGCAGTACTTC; CDR3aa: CASSFGTYGNEQYF
abundance: many; j_gene: TRBJ2-3; v_gene: TRBV6-1; d_gene: TRBD2; CDR3nt: TGTGCCAGCACATCTAGCGGGATTGATACGCAGTATTTT; CDR3aa: CASTSSGIDTQYF
abundance: many; j_gene: TRBJ2-5; v_gene: TRBV5-1; d_gene: TRBD2; CDR3nt: TGCGCCAGCAGCGTCAAGGTTGCGGGAGAGGGGGAGACCCAGTACTTC; CDR3aa: CASSVKVAGEGETQYF
abundance: -; j_gene: TRBJ1-6; v_gene: TRBV5-1; d_gene: TRBD1; CDR3nt: TGCGCCAGCACCGAGGGACAGGCTAATTCACCCCTCCACTTT; CDR3aa: CASTEGQANSPLHF
abundance: many; j_gene: TRBJ1-6; v_gene: TRBV30; d_gene: -; CDR3nt: TGTGCCTGGAGTGTGAACGGGGGTAATTCACCCCTCCACTTT; CDR3aa: CAWSVNGGNSPLHF
abundance: many; j_gene: TRBJ2-3; v_gene: TRBV12-5; d_gene: TRBD2; CDR3nt: TGTGCTAGTGGTTTGGGCGGGAGGATGACAGATACGCAGTATTTT; CDR3aa: CASGLGGRMTDTQYF
abundance: many; j_gene: TRBJ2-5; v_gene: TRBV20-1; d_gene: -; CDR3nt: TGCAGTGCCCCGTGGCCACCCCAAGAGACCCAGTACTTC; CDR3aa: CSAPWPPQETQYF
abundance: many; j_gene: TRBJ1-2; v_gene: TRBV20-1; d_gene: TRBD1; CDR3nt: TGCAGTGCTCCCTGGACAGGGACCAACTATGGCTACACCTTC; CDR3aa: CSAPWTGTNYGYTF
abundance: many; j_gene: TRBJ2-1; v_gene: TRBV6-2/TRBV6-3; d_gene: TRBD2; CDR3nt: TGTGCCAGCAGTTACTGGCTAGCGGGGCTGGGGAATGAGCAGTTCTTC; CDR3aa: CASSYWLAGLGNEQFF
abundance: many; j_gene: TRBJ1-2; v_gene: TRBV30; d_gene: -; CDR3nt: TGTGCCTGGAGTGTTGGGGGACCCTATGGCTACACCTTC; CDR3aa: CAWSVGGPYGYTF
abundance: once; j_gene: TRBJ2-1; v_gene: TRBV5-1; d_gene: TRBD2; CDR3nt: TGCGCCAGCAGTATGGTACTAGCGGCACGTGCCAACTACAATGAGCAGTTCTTC; CDR3aa: CASSMVLAARANYNEQFF
abundance: many; j_gene: TRBJ2-7; v_gene: TRBV7-8; d_gene: -; CDR3nt: TGTGCCAGCAGCTCCCCCGAGGGACTTCACTCCTACGAGCAGTACTTC; CDR3aa: CASSSPEGLHSYEQYF
abundance: many; j_gene: TRBJ2-7; v_gene: TRBV20-1; d_gene: -; CDR3nt: TGCATGCTTAGCGGACTTGGGGACGAGCAGTACTTC; CDR3aa: CMLSGLGDEQYF
abundance: few; j_gene: TRBJ2-5; v_gene: TRBV11-2; d_gene: -; CDR3nt: TGTGCCAGCAGCTTAGTTGGGGGCCCAGAGACCCAGTACTTC; CDR3aa: CASSLVGGPETQYF
abundance: many; j_gene: TRBJ2-1; v_gene: TRBV24-1; d_gene: TRBD2; CDR3nt: TGTGCCACCAGTGACGGGACTAGCGGGAGTTATGAGCAGTTCTTC; CDR3aa: CATSDGTSGSYEQFF
abundance: many; j_gene: TRBJ2-1; v_gene: TRBV7-8; d_gene: TRBD2; CDR3nt: TGTGCCAGCAGATGGGGGAGCGGGAGGCCCTACAATGAGCAGTTCTTC; CDR3aa: CASRWGSGRPYNEQFF
abundance: many; j_gene: TRBJ2-5; v_gene: TRBV27; d_gene: -; CDR3nt: TGTGCCAGCAGCCCCCGGTGGCTAGCCCCAGAGACCCAGTACTTC; CDR3aa: CASSPRWLAPETQYF
abundance: -; j_gene: TRBJ1-1; v_gene: TRBV5-6; d_gene: TRBD1; CDR3nt: TGTGCCAGCAGCTCAACCTCCAGGGGGGATGCTGAAGCTTTCTTT; CDR3aa: CASSSTSRGDAEAFF
abundance: many; j_gene: TRBJ2-7; v_gene: TRBV11-1; d_gene: -; CDR3nt: TGTGCCAGCAGCTTAGGAGGCGGGGTCTCCTACGAGCAGTACTTC; CDR3aa: CASSLGGGVSYEQYF
abundance: many; j_gene: TRBJ2-1; v_gene: TRBV6-2/TRBV6-3; d_gene: TRBD2; CDR3nt: TGTGCCAGCACTACTAGCGGGAGCTCCTACAATGAGCAGTTCTTC; CDR3aa: CASTTSGSSYNEQFF
abundance: many; j_gene: TRBJ1-4; v_gene: TRBV28; d_gene: -; CDR3nt: TGTGCCAGCAGTAGTCCGGGGTCGCGTGAAAAACTGTTTTTT; CDR3aa: CASSSPGSREKLFF
abundance: many; j_gene: TRBJ2-1; v_gene: TRBV3-1; d_gene: TRBD2; CDR3nt: TGTGCCAGCAGCCTCGGCGGACTAGCGGGAGTTGAGCAGTTCTTC; CDR3aa: CASSLGGLAGVEQFF
abundance: many; j_gene: TRBJ2-7; v_gene: TRBV18; d_gene: TRBD2; CDR3nt: TGTGCCAGCTCACCATCCAGCGGGAGGAGCTCCTACGAGCAGTACTTC; CDR3aa: CASSPSSGRSSYEQYF
abundance: many; j_gene: TRBJ1-6; v_gene: TRBV20-1; d_gene: TRBD1; CDR3nt: TGCAGTGCTACCGGGACAGGCCGTGGTAATTCACCCCTCCACTTT; CDR3aa: CSATGTGRGNSPLHF
abundance: many; j_gene: TRBJ1-4; v_gene: TRBV30; d_gene: -; CDR3nt: TGTGCCTGGGAACAGGACTCGGACGAAAAACTGTTTTTT; CDR3aa: CAWEQDSDEKLFF
abundance: -; j_gene: TRBJ2-5; v_gene: TRBV7-2; d_gene: TRBD2; CDR3nt: TGTGCCAGCAGCCTAGCGGGAGGGATGCGCGAGACCCAGTACTTC; CDR3aa: CASSLAGGMRETQYF
abundance: many; j_gene: TRBJ2-7; v_gene: TRBV30; d_gene: -; CDR3nt: TGTGCCTGGAGCCCGGGCGGTACCTACGAGCAGTACTTC; CDR3aa: CAWSPGGTYEQYF
abundance: -; j_gene: TRBJ2-7; v_gene: TRBV11-2; d_gene: TRBD1; CDR3nt: TGTGCCAGCAGCGTAACCGGGACAGGATACTACGAGCAGTACTTC; CDR3aa: CASSVTGTGYYEQYF
abundance: few; j_gene: TRBJ1-3; v_gene: TRBV18; d_gene: -; CDR3nt: TGTGCCAGCTCACCCCTCACCGGAATAAACTCTGGAAACACCATATATTTT; CDR3aa: CASSPLTGINSGNTIYF
abundance: few; j_gene: TRBJ2-2; v_gene: TRBV7-3; d_gene: -; CDR3nt: TGTGCCAGCAGCTTCTACACCGGGGAGCTGTTTTTT; CDR3aa: CASSFYTGELFF
abundance: many; j_gene: TRBJ2-3; v_gene: TRBV30; d_gene: -; CDR3nt: TGTGCCTGGACAGGGGGCACAGATACGCAGTATTTT; CDR3aa: CAWTGGTDTQYF
abundance: many; j_gene: TRBJ1-1; v_gene: TRBV5-1; d_gene: -; CDR3nt: TGCGCCAGCTACCATTCCTCCGGGGAAGCTTTCTTT; CDR3aa: CASYHSSGEAFF